The clone carrying this TCR beta chain was counted only a few times. The data stem from a study of blood T cell repertoires in COVID-19. Profiling relied on immunoSEQ multiplex PCR, and the TCRdb table lists in-frame clones only, not all of them. The table includes around 200,000 clones, more than 85% detected once. Germline assignment: CDR1 SGHVS and CDR2 FNYEAQ. This CDR3 spans 20 amino acids. The J segment lost 3 bases and the V segment lost 0 bases, leaving 20 bases of the junction unmatched. The TCR sequence derives from a woman aged 80 or over in a cohort sampled during active or convalescent COVID-19. Sequenced: peripheral blood. The chain combines TRBV7-6 with TRBJ2-7; 7 bases line up with TRBD1. CDR3 sequence (DNA): TGTGCCAGCAGCTTAGCTCGCATGGGACAGCTCGATACCTCCTACTACGAGCAGTACTTC. Residues: CASSLARMGQLDTSYYEQYF.